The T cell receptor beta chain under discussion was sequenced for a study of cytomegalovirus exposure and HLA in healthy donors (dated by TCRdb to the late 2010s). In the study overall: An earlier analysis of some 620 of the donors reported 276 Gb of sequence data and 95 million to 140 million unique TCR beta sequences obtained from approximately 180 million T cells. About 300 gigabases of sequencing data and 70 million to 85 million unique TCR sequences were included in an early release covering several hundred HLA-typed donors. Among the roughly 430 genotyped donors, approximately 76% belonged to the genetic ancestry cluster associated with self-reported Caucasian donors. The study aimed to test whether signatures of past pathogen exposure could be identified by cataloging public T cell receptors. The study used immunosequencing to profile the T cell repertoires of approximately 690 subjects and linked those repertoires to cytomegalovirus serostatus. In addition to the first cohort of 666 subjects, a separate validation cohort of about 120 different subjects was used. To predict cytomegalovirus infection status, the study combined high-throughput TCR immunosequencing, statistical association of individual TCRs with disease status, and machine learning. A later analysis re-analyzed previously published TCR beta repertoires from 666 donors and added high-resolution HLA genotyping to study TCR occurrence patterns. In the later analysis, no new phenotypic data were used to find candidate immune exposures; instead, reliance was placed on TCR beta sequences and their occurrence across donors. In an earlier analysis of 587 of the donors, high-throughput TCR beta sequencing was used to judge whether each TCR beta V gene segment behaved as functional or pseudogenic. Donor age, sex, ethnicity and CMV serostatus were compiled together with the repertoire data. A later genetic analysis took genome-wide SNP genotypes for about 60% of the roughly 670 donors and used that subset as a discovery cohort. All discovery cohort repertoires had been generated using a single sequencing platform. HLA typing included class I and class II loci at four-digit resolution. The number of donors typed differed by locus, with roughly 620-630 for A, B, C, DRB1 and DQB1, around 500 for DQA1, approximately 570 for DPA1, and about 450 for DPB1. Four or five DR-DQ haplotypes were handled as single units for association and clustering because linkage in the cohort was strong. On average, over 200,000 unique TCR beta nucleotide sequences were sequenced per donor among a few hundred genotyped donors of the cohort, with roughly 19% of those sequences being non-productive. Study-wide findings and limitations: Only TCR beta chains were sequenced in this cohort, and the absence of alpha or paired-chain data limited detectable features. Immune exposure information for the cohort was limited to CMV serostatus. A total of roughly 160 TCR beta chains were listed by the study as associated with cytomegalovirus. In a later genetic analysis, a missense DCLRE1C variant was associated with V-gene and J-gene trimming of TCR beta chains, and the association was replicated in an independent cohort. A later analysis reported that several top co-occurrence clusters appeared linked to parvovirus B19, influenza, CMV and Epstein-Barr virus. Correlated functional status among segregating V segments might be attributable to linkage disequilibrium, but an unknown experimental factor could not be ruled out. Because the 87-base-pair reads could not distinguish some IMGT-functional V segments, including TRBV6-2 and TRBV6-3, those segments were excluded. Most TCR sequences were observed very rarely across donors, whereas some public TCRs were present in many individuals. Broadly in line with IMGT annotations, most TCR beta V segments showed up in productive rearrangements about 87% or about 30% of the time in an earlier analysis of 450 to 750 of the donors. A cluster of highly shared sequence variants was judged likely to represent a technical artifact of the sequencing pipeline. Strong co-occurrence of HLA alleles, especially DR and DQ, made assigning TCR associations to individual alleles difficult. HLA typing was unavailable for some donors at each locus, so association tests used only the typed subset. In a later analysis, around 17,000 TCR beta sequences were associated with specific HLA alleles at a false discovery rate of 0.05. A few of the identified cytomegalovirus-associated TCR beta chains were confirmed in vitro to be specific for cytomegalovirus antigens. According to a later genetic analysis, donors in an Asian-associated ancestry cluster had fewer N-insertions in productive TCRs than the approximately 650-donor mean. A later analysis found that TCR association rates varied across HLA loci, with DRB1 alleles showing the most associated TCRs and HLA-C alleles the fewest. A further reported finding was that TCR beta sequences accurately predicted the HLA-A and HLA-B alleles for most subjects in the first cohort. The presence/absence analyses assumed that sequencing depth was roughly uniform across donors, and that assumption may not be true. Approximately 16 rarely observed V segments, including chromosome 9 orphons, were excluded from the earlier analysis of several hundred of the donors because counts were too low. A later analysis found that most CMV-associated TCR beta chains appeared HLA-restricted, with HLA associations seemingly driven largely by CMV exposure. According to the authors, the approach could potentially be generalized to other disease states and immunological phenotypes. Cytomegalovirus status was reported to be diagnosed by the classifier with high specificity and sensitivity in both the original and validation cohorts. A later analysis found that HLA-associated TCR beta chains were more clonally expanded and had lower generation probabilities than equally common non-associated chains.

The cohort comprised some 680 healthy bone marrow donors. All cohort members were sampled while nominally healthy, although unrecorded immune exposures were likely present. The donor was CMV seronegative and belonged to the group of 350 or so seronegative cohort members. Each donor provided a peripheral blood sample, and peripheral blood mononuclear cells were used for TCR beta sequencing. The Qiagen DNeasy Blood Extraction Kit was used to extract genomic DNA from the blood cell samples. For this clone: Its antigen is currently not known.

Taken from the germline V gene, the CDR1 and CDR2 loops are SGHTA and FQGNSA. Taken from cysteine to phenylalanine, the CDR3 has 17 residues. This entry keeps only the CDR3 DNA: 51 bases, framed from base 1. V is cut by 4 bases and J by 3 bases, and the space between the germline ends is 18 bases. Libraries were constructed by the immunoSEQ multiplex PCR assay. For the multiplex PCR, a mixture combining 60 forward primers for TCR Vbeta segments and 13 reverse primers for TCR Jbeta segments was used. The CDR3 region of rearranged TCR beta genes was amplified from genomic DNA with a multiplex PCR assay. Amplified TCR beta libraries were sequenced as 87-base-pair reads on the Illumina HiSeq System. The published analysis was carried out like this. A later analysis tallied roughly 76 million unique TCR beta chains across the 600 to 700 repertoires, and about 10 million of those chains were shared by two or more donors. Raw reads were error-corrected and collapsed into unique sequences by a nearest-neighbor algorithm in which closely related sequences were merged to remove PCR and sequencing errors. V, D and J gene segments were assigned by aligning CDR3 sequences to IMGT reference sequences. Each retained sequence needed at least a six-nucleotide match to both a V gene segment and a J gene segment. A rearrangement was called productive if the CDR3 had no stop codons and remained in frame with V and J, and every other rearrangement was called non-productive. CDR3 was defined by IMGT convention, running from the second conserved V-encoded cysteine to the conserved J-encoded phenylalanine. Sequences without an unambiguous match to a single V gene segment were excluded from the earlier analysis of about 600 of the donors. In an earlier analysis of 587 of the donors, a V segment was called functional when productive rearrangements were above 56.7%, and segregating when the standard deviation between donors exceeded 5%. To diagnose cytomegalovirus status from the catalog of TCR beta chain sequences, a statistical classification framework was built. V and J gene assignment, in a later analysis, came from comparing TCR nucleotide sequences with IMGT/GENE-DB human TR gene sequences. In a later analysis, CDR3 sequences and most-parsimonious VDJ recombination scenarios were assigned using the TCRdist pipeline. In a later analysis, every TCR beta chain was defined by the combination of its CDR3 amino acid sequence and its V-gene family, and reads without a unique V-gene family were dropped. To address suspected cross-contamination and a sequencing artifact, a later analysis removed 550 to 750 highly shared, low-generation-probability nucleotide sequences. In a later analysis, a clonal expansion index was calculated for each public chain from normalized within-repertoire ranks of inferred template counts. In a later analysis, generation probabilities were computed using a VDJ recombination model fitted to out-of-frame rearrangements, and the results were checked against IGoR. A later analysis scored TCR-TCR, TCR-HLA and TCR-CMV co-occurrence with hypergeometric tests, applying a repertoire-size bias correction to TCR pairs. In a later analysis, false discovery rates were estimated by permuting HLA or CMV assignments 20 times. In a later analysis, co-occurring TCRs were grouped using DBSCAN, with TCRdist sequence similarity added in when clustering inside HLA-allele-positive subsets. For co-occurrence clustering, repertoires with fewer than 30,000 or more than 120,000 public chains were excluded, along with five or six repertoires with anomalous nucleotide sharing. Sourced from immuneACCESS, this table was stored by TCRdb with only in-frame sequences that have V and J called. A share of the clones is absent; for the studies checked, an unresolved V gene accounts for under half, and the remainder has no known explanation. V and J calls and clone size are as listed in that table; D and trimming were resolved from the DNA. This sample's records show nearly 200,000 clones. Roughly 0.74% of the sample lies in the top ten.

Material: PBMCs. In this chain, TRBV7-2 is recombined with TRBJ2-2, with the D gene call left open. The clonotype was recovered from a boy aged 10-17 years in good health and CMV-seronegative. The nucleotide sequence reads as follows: TGTGCCAGCAGCTACCGCCTCGTGGCGGCCGACACCGGGGAGCTGTTTTTT. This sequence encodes CASSYRLVAADTGELFF.